These T cell receptor beta chains were read from a single sample in a study of T-cell memory formation after mild COVID-19. TCRdb re-derived calls from the 5' RACE reads in MiXCR, one entry per CDR3 protein. The sample has 350,000 or so distinct CDR3 sequences; around 13% are singletons. The sample was PBMCs or a T cell subset sorted from them (not recorded which). The receptors stem from a man aged 18 to 29 who had mild COVID-19 (a few samples of this study predate the infection). Cell type and time point are not known. The CDR3 runs from the conserved cysteine through the conserved F or W. The D gene is left open where the match is weak. Size values are once, few and many counts, or a class for expanded clones, and some rows have none.

TRBJ2-7 TRBV6-6 NA NA CASSYPEASYEQYF TGTGCCAGCAGTTACCCAGAGGCATCCTACGAGCAGTACTTC
TRBJ2-1 TRBV4-1 TRBD2 many CASSLRGGSHNEQFF TGCGCCAGCAGCCTGCGGGGGGGCTCCCACAATGAGCAGTTCTTC
TRBJ1-6 TRBV9 NA many CASTITGSTPLHF TGTGCCAGCACTATTACAGGGTCTACACCCCTCCACTTT
TRBJ2-5 TRBV29-1 NA few CSAGRLGETQYF TGCAGCGCGGGACGACTCGGGGAGACCCAGTACTTC
TRBJ2-2 TRBV4-3 NA many CASSRRSHTGELFF TGCGCCAGCAGTCGTAGGTCGCACACCGGGGAGCTGTTTTTT
TRBJ2-5 TRBV20-1 TRBD2 few CSAPSGAGATYQETQYF TGCAGTGCCCCCTCGGGAGCGGGGGCGACCTACCAAGAGACCCAGTACTTC
TRBJ1-4 TRBV4-1 NA NA CASSLLLGEKLFF TGCGCCAGCAGCCTCCTCTTGGGTGAAAAACTGTTTTTT
TRBJ2-1 TRBV18 TRBD1 few CASSPTRDRADNEQFF TGTGCCAGCTCACCGACAAGGGACAGGGCCGACAATGAGCAGTTCTTC
TRBJ1-1 TRBV15 NA many CATSWGKDAAFF TGTGCCACCAGCTGGGGGAAGGATGCGGCTTTCTTT
TRBJ1-1 TRBV6-5 TRBD1 NA CASSSGTGGKPEAFF TGTGCCAGCAGCTCCGGGACAGGGGGAAAACCTGAAGCTTTCTTT
TRBJ1-4 TRBV6-2/TRBV6-3 NA NA CATRRRTTNEKLFF TGTGCCACCAGACGGAGAACAACTAATGAAAAACTGTTTTTT
TRBJ1-2 TRBV6-5 NA few CASRFDRTSDYGYTF TGTGCCAGCAGGTTCGACAGGACCTCAGACTATGGCTACACCTTC
TRBJ2-7 TRBV12-3/TRBV12-4 TRBD1 NA CASTMTGVRTSQYF TGTGCCAGCACCATGACAGGGGTAAGGACGAGTCAGTACTTC
TRBJ2-3 TRBV14 NA NA CASSPRSGGPSTDTQYF TGTGCCAGCAGCCCGAGATCAGGCGGGCCTAGCACAGATACGCAGTATTTT
TRBJ2-7 TRBV7-8 NA NA CASSSSLGKRHFSYEQYF TGTGCCAGCAGCTCTTCCCTTGGAAAGCGGCATTTTTCCTACGAGCAGTACTTC
TRBJ2-3 TRBV4-2 TRBD2 few CASSQRGPLSGTQYF TGTGCCAGCAGTCAGCGGGGGCCCCTCTCGGGGACGCAGTATTTT
TRBJ1-1 TRBV6-2/TRBV6-3 NA NA CASSYGAGNTEAFF TGTGCCAGCAGTTATGGGGCGGGGAACACTGAAGCTTTCTTT
TRBJ1-1 TRBV13 NA few CASSLVVGAWNTEAFF TGTGCCAGCAGCTTAGTTGTCGGGGCTTGGAACACTGAAGCTTTCTTT
TRBJ2-1 TRBV9 NA few CASGRGYEQFF TGTGCCAGCGGTCGGGGTTATGAGCAGTTCTTC
TRBJ2-1 TRBV7-2 NA few CASSLEAGRQFF TGTGCCAGCAGCTTAGAGGCCGGCCGGCAGTTCTTC
TRBJ2-3 TRBV7-6 NA few CASRSVIVTDTQYF TGTGCAAGCAGAAGCGTAATAGTCACAGATACGCAGTATTTT
TRBJ2-7 TRBV6-2/TRBV6-3 NA few CASSYVLSYEQYF TGTGCCAGCAGTTACGTATTGAGTTACGAGCAGTACTTC
TRBJ2-1 TRBV7-2 NA NA CASSLVGREQFF TGTGCCAGCAGCTTAGTAGGGAGGGAGCAGTTCTTC
TRBJ2-5 TRBV20-1 NA many CSARDPRAAETQYF TGCAGTGCTAGAGACCCTAGGGCAGCCGAGACCCAGTACTTC
TRBJ1-2 TRBV27 NA NA CASSLQAKNYGYTF TGTGCCAGCAGTTTGCAGGCGAAGAACTATGGCTACACCTTC
TRBJ2-5 TRBV12-3/TRBV12-4 TRBD2 NA CASRPSGGSWTQYF TGTGCCAGCAGGCCTTCCGGGGGGTCGTGGACCCAGTACTTC
TRBJ2-3 TRBV7-6 NA many CASSPGARGGTDTQYF TGTGCCAGCAGCCCGGGGGCAAGGGGAGGGACAGATACGCAGTATTTT
TRBJ2-4 TRBV4-2 TRBD2 few CASSQAVSGGATHIQYF TGTGCCAGCAGCCAAGCGGTTAGCGGGGGGGCCACGCACATTCAGTACTTC
TRBJ2-3 TRBV12-3/TRBV12-4 NA many CASSLGPLHTQYF TGTGCCAGCAGTTTAGGTCCCTTACATACGCAGTATTTT
TRBJ2-1 TRBV7-3 TRBD2 NA CASSATSGPHNEQFF TGTGCCAGCAGCGCGACTAGCGGACCCCACAATGAGCAGTTCTTC
TRBJ2-3 TRBV25-1 TRBD2 NA CASSELAGHTDTQYF TGTGCCAGCAGTGAATTAGCGGGGCACACAGATACGCAGTATTTT
TRBJ2-5 TRBV7-9 TRBD1 few CASSHRDRGKEETQYF TGTGCCAGCAGCCACAGGGACAGGGGAAAGGAGGAGACCCAGTACTTC
TRBJ2-7 TRBV20-1 TRBD2 NA CSARGGTSGADSYEQYF TGCAGTGCTAGAGGCGGGACTAGCGGGGCCGACTCCTACGAGCAGTACTTC
TRBJ2-5 TRBV7-2 NA many CASSLDNKETQYF TGTGCCAGCAGCCTGGACAATAAAGAGACCCAGTACTTC
TRBJ1-1 TRBV7-9 TRBD1 NA CASSPGTDEAFF TGTGCCAGCAGCCCAGGGACAGATGAAGCTTTCTTT
TRBJ2-7 TRBV19 NA NA CASSPGSLYEQYF TGTGCCAGTAGTCCCGGGAGCCTCTACGAGCAGTACTTC
TRBJ2-5 TRBV5-5 NA few CASSLGVRQETQYF TGTGCCAGCAGCTTGGGCGTGCGTCAAGAGACCCAGTACTTC
TRBJ1-2 TRBV7-2 NA NA CASSPPGYYGYTF TGTGCCAGCAGCCCCCCTGGGTACTATGGCTACACCTTC
TRBJ2-3 TRBV11-2 NA few CASSEDGGGIDTQYF TGTGCCAGCAGCGAAGATGGAGGGGGCATCGATACGCAGTATTTT
TRBJ2-3 TRBV7-2 NA few CASSLGLGSDTQYF TGTGCCAGCAGCTTAGGGTTGGGATCGGATACGCAGTATTTT